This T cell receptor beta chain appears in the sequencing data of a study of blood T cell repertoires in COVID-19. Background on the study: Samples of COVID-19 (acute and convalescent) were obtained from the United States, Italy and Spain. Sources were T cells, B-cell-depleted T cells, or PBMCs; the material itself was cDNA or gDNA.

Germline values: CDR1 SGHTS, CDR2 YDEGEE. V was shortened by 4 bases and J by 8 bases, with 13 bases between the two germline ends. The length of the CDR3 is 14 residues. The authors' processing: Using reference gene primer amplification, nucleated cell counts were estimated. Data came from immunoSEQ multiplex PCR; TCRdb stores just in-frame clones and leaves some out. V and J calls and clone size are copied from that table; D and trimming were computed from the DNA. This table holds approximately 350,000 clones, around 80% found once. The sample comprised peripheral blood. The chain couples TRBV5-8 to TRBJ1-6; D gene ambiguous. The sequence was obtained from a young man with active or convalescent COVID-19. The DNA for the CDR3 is TGTGCCAGCAGCCGGCTGGGCAGTGATTCACCCCTCCACTTT. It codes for CASSRLGSDSPLHF.